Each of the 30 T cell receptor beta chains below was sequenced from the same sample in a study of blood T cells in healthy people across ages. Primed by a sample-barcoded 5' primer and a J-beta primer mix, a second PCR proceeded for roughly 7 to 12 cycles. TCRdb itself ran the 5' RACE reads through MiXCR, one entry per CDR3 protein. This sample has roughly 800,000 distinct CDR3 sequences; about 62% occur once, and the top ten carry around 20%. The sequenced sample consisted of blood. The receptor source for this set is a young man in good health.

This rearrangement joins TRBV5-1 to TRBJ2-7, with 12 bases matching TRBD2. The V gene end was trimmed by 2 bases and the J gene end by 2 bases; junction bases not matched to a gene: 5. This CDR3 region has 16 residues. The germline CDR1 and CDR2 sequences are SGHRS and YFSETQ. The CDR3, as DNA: TGCGCCAGCAGCTTCGGGTCTAGCGGGAGGGCCTACGAGCAGTACTTC. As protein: CASSFGSSGRAYEQYF.

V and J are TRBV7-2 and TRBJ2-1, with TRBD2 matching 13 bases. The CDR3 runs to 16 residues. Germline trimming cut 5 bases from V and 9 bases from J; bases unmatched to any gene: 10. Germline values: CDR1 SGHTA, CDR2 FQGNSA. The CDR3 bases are TGTGCCAGCAGCAAATCCGGGACTAGCGGGGTTAGTGAGCAGTTCTTC. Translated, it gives CASSKSGTSGVSEQFF.

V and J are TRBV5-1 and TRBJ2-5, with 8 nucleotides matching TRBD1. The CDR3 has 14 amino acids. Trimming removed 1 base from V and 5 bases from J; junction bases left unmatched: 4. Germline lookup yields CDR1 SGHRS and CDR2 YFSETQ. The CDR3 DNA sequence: TGCGCCAGCAGCTTGCAGGGGGCTCTGGAGACCCAGTACTTC. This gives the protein CASSLQGALETQYF.

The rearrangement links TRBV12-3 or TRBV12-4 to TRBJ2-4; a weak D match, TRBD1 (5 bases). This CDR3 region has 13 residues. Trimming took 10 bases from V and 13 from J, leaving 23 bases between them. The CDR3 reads CATKGQDHNEQYF. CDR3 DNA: TGTGCCACCAAGGGGCAGGACCACAATGAGCAGTACTTC.

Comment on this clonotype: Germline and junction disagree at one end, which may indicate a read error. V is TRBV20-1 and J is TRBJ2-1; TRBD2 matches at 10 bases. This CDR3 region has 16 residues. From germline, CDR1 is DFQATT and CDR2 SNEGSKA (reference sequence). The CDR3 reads CSARDRVLAGVDEQFF. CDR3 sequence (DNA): TGCAGTGCGAGAGATCGCGTCCTAGCGGGAGTCGATGAGCAGTTCTTC.

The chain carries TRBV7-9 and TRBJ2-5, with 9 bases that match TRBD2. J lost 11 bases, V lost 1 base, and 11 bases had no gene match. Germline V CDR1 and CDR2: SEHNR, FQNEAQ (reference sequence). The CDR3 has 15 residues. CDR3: CASSLVREGWDEQYF. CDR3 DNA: TGTGCCAGCAGCTTAGTGCGGGAGGGTTGGGATGAGCAGTACTTC.

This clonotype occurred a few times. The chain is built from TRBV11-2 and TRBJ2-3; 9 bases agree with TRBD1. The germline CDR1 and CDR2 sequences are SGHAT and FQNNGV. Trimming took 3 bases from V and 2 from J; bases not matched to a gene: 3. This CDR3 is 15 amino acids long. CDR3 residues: CASSLGQGDTDTQYF. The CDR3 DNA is TGTGCCAGCAGCTTGGGACAGGGCGACACAGATACGCAGTATTTT.

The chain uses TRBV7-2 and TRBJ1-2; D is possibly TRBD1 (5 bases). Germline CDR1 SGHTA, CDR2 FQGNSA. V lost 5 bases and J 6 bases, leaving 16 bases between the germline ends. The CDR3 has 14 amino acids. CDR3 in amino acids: CASSGAGRLNGYTF. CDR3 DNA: TGTGCCAGCAGCGGGGCGGGGCGCTTAAATGGCTACACCTTC.

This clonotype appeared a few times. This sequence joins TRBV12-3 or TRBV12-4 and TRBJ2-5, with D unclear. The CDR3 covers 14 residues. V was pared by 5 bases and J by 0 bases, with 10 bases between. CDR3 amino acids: CASSPAVYQETQYF. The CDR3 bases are TGTGCCAGCAGTCCTGCAGTGTACCAAGAGACCCAGTACTTC.

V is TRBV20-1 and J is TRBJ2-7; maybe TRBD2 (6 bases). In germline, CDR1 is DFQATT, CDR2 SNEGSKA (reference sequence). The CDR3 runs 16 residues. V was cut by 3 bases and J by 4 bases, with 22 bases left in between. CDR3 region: CSARPPGSFRLYEQYF. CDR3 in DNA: TGCAGTGCTAGGCCCCCCGGGAGCTTTCGCCTATACGAGCAGTACTTC.

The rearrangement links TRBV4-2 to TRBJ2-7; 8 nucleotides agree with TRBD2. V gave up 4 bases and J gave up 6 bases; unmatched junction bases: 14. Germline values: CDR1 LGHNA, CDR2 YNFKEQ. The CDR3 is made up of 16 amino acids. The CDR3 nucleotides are TGTGCCAGCAGCCCCAGGGACGAGCGGGAGAAGGGCGAGCAGTACTTC. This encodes CASSPRDEREKGEQYF.

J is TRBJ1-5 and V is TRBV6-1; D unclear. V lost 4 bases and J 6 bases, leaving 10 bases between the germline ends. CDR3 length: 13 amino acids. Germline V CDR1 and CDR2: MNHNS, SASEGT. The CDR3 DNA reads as TGTGCCAGCAGTGCAGGTTGGGGTCAGCCCCAGCATTTT. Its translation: CASSAGWGQPQHF.

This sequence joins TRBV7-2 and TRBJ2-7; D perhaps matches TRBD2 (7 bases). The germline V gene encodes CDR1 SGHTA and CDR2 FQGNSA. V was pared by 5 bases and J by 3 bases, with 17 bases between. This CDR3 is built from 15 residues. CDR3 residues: CASSGSGGAYYEQYF. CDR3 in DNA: TGTGCCAGCAGCGGAAGTGGGGGGGCTTACTACGAGCAGTACTTC.

CDR3 sequence: CASSLELQGRQYF. In DNA form, the CDR3 reads TGTGCCAGCAGCTTAGAATTACAGGGGCGACAGTACTTC. V usage is TRBV7-9 and J usage is TRBJ2-5; 7 bases fit TRBD1. The CDR3 is made up of 13 amino acids. With V trimmed by 1 base and J by 11 bases, 7 bases remained unmatched. Germline loops: CDR1 SEHNR, CDR2 FQNEAQ (reference sequence).

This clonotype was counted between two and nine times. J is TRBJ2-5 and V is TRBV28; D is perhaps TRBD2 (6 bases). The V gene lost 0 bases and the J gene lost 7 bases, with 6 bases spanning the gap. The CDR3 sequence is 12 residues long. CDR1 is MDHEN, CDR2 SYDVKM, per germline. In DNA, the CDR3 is TGTGCCAGCAGTTTATGGCGGGGGACCCAGTACTTC. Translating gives CASSLWRGTQYF. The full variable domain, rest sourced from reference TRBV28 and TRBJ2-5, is DVKVTQSSRYLVKRTGEKVFLECVQDMDHENMFWYRQDPGLGLRLIYFSYDVKMKEKGDIPEGYSVSREKKERFSLILESASTNQTSMYLCASSLWRGTQYFGPGTRLLVL.

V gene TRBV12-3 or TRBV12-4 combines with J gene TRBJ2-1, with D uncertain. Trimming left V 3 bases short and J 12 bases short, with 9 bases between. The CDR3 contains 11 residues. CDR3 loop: CASSFGGPQFF. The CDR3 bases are TGTGCCAGCAGTTTTGGCGGTCCGCAGTTCTTC.

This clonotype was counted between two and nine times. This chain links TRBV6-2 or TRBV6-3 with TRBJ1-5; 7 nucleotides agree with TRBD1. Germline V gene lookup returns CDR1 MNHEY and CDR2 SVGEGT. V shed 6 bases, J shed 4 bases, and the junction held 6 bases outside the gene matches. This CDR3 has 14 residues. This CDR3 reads CASRRDSSNQPQHF. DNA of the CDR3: TGTGCCAGCAGACGGGACAGCTCAAATCAGCCCCAGCATTTT.

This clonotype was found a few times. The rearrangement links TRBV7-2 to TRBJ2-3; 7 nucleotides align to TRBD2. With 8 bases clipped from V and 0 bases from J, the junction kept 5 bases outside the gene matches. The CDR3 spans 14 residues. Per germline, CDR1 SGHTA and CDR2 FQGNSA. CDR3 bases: TGTGCCAGCGAGCGGGACCAGAGCACAGATACGCAGTATTTT. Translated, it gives CASERDQSTDTQYF.

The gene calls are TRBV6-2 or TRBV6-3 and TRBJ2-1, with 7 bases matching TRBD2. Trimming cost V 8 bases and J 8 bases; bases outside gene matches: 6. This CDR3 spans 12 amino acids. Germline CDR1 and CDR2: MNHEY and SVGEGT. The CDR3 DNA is TGTGCCAGCTGGGGGAGGGTGGATGAGCAGTTCTTC. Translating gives CASWGRVDEQFF.

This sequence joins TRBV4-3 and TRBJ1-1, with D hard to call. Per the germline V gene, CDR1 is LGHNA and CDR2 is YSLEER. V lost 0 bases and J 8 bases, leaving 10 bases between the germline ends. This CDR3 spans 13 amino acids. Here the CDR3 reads CASSQDLSLEAFF. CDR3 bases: TGCGCCAGCAGCCAAGATTTGAGTTTAGAAGCTTTCTTT.

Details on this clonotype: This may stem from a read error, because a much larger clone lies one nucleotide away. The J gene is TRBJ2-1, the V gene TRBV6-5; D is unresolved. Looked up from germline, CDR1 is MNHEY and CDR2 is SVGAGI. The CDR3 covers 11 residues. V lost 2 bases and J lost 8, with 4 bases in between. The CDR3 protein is CASSYLHEQFF. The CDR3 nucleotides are TGTGCCAGCAGTTACCTCCATGAGCAGTTCTTC.

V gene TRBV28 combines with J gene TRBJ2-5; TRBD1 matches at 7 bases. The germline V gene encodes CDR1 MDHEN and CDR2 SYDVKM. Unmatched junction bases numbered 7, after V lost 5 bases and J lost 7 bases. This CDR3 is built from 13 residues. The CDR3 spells CASSRQGMGTQYF. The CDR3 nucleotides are TGTGCCAGCAGTAGACAGGGAATGGGGACCCAGTACTTC.

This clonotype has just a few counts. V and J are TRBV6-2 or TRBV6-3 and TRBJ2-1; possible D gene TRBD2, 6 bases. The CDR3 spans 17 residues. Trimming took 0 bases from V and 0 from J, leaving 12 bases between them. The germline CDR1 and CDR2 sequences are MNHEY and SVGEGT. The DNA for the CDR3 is TGTGCCAGCAGTTACTCTAGCGGCCGGAGCTCCTACAATGAGCAGTTCTTC. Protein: CASSYSSGRSSYNEQFF.

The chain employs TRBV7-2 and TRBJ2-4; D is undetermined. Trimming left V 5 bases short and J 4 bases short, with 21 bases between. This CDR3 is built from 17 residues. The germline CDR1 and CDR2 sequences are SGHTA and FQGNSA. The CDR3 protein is CASSPTAPRMAKNIQYF. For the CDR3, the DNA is TGTGCCAGCAGCCCGACGGCCCCCCGGATGGCAAAAAACATTCAGTACTTC. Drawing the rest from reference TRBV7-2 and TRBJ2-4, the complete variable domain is GAGVSQSPSNKVTEKGKDVELRCDPISGHTALYWYRQSLGQGLEFLIYFQGNSAPDKSGLPSDRFSAERTGGSVSTLTIQRTQQEDSAVYLCASSPTAPRMAKNIQYFGAGTRLSVL.

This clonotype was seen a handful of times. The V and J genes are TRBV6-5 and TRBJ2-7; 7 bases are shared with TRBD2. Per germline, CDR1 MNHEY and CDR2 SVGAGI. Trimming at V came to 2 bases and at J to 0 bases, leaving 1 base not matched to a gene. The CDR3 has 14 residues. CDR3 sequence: CASSYGGDSYEQYF. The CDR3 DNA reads TGTGCCAGCAGTTACGGGGGGGACTCCTACGAGCAGTACTTC.

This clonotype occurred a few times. The CDR3 here is CASSSVEGKTEAFF. In DNA, the CDR3 is TGTGCCAGCAGCTCCGTGGAGGGGAAAACTGAAGCTTTCTTT. The J gene is TRBJ1-1, the V gene TRBV7-2, with D maybe TRBD1 (5 bases). The CDR3 covers 14 residues. The germline gives CDR1 SGHTA, CDR2 FQGNSA. The germline V and J ends were trimmed by 4 bases and 5 bases, with 14 bases remaining between them.

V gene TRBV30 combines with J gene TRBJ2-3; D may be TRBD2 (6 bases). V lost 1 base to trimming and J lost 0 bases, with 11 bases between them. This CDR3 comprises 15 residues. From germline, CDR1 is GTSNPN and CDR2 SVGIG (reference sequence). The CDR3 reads CAWSEGLASTDTQYF. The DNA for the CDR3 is TGTGCCTGGAGTGAGGGGCTAGCGAGCACAGATACGCAGTATTTT.

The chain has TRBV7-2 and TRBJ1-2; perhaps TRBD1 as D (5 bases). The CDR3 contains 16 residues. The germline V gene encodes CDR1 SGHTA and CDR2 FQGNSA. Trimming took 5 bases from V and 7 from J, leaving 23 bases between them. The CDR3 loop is CASSTPSGTQRSGYTF. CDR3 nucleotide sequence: TGTGCCAGCAGCACTCCTTCCGGGACCCAAAGGAGTGGCTACACCTTC.

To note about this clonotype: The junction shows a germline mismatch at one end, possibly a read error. Written as DNA, the CDR3 is TGCTGTGCTAGAGATTGGGGAGGAGAAGGGCTATACGAGCAGTACTTC. Its translation is CCARDWGGEGLYEQYF. The chain carries TRBV20-1 and TRBJ2-7; a weak D match, TRBD2 (6 bases). The CDR3 extends over 16 amino acids. In germline, CDR1 is DFQATT, CDR2 SNEGSKA (reference sequence).

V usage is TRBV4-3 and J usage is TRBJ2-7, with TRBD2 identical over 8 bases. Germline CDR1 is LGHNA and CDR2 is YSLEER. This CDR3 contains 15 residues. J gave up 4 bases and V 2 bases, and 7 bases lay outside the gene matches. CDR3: CASSQTSGSSYEQYF. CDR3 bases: TGCGCCAGCAGCCAAACAAGCGGGAGTTCTTACGAGCAGTACTTC.